This T cell receptor beta chain was recorded in a study of a mutant IDH1 vaccine in newly diagnosed glioma. V gave up 3 bases and J gave up 1 base; unmatched junction bases: 4. This CDR3 region has 16 residues. Germline loops: CDR1 ENHRY, CDR2 SYGVKD. This table comes from immunoSEQ multiplex PCR, and its TCRdb copy is limited to in-frame clones, with some not included. The sample holds around 87,000 clones; about four fifths are singletons and the top ten take roughly 6.8%. The time point: baseline, week 1 (first vaccination visit). This sample's treatment: pre-vaccination baseline after standard-of-care therapy.

The starting material was PBMCs, obtained from a glioma patient treated with radiotherapy, temozolomide or both. The receptor was derived from a woman in her 50s with glioma. The chain is built from TRBV10-3 and TRBJ2-3, with TRBD2 matching over 10 bases. The CDR3 loop reads CAISERAGGGTDTQYF. The CDR3 coding sequence is TGTGCCATCAGTGAACGAGCGGGGGGGGGCACAGATACGCAGTATTTT.